The clone carrying this T cell receptor beta chain was found a few times. Its specificity is unknown. The sample belongs to a study of T cell repertoires in cytomegalovirus infection. MiXCR, applied by TCRdb to the reads, yields one record per CDR3 protein. The sample lists roughly 730,000 distinct CDR3 sequences, around a third occurring once. The V gene end was trimmed by 2 bases and the J gene end by 4 bases; junction bases not matched to a gene: 6. Germline lookup yields CDR1 LGHNA and CDR2 YNFKEQ. The CDR3 runs to 16 residues. Sequencing used cultured PBMCs, obtained from culture after CMV antigen stimulation. This TCR was sampled from a human donor in good health (CMV status not recorded). Some clones in this sample may be carry-over from other donors' samples. The chain employs TRBV4-2 and TRBJ2-3; 10 bases line up with TRBD2. In DNA, the CDR3 is TGTGCCAGCAGCCAATGGGGGCTAGCGGGGGCAGATACGCAGTATTTT. Its protein is CASSQWGLAGADTQYF.